The 22 T cell receptor beta chains below all came from one sample that was sequenced in a study of CD8 T cells in ankylosing spondylitis. Each CDR3 protein gets one entry after TCRdb re-called the 5' RACE reads with MiXCR. Counted here are 200,000 to 300,000 distinct CDR3 sequences, around 9.1% occurring once; the ten biggest clones make up over 6.5%. Sequencing used blood, either unsorted or a sorted T cell fraction (not recorded which). The receptors here all came from a male donor with ankylosing spondylitis or in good health (not recorded which).

This clonotype has ten or more counts. The CDR3 sequence: CSGTGLAEGKTQYF. In nucleotides, the CDR3 is TGCAGTGGGACGGGACTAGCGGAGGGGAAGACCCAGTACTTC. The chain has TRBV20-1 and TRBJ2-5; 11 bases map to TRBD2. The CDR3 sequence is 14 residues long. The V and J ends lost 7 bases and 6 bases, in that order; junction bases with no gene match: 10. Germline V lookup: CDR1 DFQATT, CDR2 SNEGSKA (reference sequence).

This clonotype was counted many times. The chain has TRBV10-3 and TRBJ2-7; D might be TRBD1 or TRBD2, each matching 5 bases. This CDR3 region has 12 residues. Trimming removed 4 bases at V and 7 bases at J, with 11 bases between. The germline CDR1 and CDR2 sequences are ENHRY and SYGVKD. The CDR3 DNA reads as TGTGCCATCAGTGGAACAGGAGGTGAGCAGTACTTC. Translating gives CAISGTGGEQYF.

As concerns this clonotype: Possible read error: a much larger clone is one base away. V is TRBV2 and J is TRBJ2-4; TRBD2 might be the D (6 bases). The V gene's germline CDR1 is SNHLY and CDR2 FYNNEI. This CDR3 comprises 16 residues. The chain's CDR3 is CASSEAGGVANNIQYF. The CDR3 coding sequence is TGTGCCAGCAGTGAAGCGGGCGGGGTAGCCAACAACATTCAGTACTTC.

This clonotype came up many times. The chain joins TRBV20-1 to TRBJ1-1; a possible D gene is TRBD1 (5 bases). The CDR3 consists of 13 residues. Looked up from germline, CDR1 is DFQATT and CDR2 is SNEGSKA (reference sequence). The V gene lost 5 bases and the J gene lost 0 bases, with 10 bases spanning the gap. The CDR3 reads CSAWGGLNTEAFF. CDR3 DNA sequence: TGCAGTGCTTGGGGGGGTTTGAACACTGAAGCTTTCTTT.

This clonotype came up many times. CDR3 protein: CASSPRRTSGRYEQFF. The CDR3 bases are TGTGCCAGCAGCCCGCGTCGGACTAGCGGGAGGTATGAGCAGTTCTTC. This sequence joins TRBV5-6 and TRBJ2-1; 14 nucleotides match TRBD2. Germline CDR1 SGHDT, CDR2 YYEEEE. This CDR3 is built from 16 residues. V trimming: 4 bases; J trimming: 8 bases; junction bases outside the gene matches: 8.

This clonotype has ten or more counts. The chain uses TRBV7-2 and TRBJ2-1, with 8 positions matching TRBD1. The CDR3 spans 12 residues. The V and J ends lost 5 bases and 9 bases, in that order; junction bases with no gene match: 3. Germline-derived CDR1 and CDR2 are SGHTA and FQGNSA. In DNA form, the CDR3 reads TGTGCCAGCAGCAAAGACAGGGGTGAGCAGTTCTTC. Encoded protein: CASSKDRGEQFF.

This clonotype was recorded many times. V usage is TRBV7-9 and J usage is TRBJ2-2; D unresolved. This CDR3 has 15 amino acids. Germline values: CDR1 SEHNR, CDR2 FQNEAQ (reference sequence). V lost 3 bases to trimming and J lost 3 bases, with 11 bases between them. The CDR3 DNA reads as TGTGCCAGCAGCTTTCTACAGACCGACACCGGGGAGCTGTTTTTT. Protein sequence: CASSFLQTDTGELFF.

This clonotype was observed a handful of times. The rearrangement joins TRBV30 to TRBJ1-2; no definite D call. The germline CDR1 and CDR2 sequences are GTSNPN and SVGIG (reference sequence). This CDR3 contains 13 residues. The V gene lost 5 bases and the J gene lost 4 bases, with 14 bases spanning the gap. In DNA, the CDR3 is TGTGCCTGGGTTGGTGGGTTTGCCTATGGCTACACCTTC. Its protein product is CAWVGGFAYGYTF.

This clonotype was counted between two and nine times. This chain uses TRBV4-2 with TRBJ1-2; D is ambiguous. The germline V gene encodes CDR1 LGHNA and CDR2 YNFKEQ. The CDR3 length is 14 residues. V shed 0 bases and J shed 5 bases, with 10 bases lying between them. The CDR3 reads CASSQDRKDYGYTF. The CDR3 region has the DNA TGTGCCAGCAGCCAAGATAGAAAGGATTATGGCTACACCTTC.

This clonotype was detected many times. The chain employs TRBV5-6 and TRBJ2-2; no reliable D call. CDR1 is SGHDT, CDR2 YYEEEE, per germline. The germline V and J ends were trimmed by 4 bases and 0 bases, with 7 bases remaining between them. CDR3 length: 14 residues. The CDR3 is CASSPAANTGELFF. The CDR3 DNA sequence: TGTGCCAGCAGCCCGGCAGCGAACACCGGGGAGCTGTTTTTT.

This clonotype appeared many times. The chain couples TRBV27 to TRBJ1-6, with D perhaps TRBD1 (6 bases). V lost 2 bases, J lost 7 bases, and 24 bases lay in between. CDR1 is MNHEY, CDR2 SMNVEV, per germline (reference sequence). The CDR3 has 19 residues. In DNA, the CDR3 is TGTGCCAGCAGTTTAAAGGCGGAGACAGGCCGTAGGGGGAATTCACCCCTCCACTTT. This sequence encodes CASSLKAETGRRGNSPLHF.

In this sample, this clonotype turned up many times. The chain couples TRBV7-2 to TRBJ1-2; D remains ambiguous. The CDR3 consists of 12 residues. Trimming shortened V by 3 bases and J by 10 bases, and 12 bases separated the two germline ends. Germline V gene lookup returns CDR1 SGHTA and CDR2 FQGNSA. The CDR3, as DNA: TGTGCCAGCAGCTTCGCCACAGAGACCTACACCTTC. The encoded protein is CASSFATETYTF. Full variable domain (rest looked up from reference TRBV7-2 and TRBJ1-2): GAGVSQSPSNKVTEKGKDVELRCDPISGHTALYWYRQSLGQGLEFLIYFQGNSAPDKSGLPSDRFSAERTGGSVSTLTIQRTQQEDSAVYLCASSFATETYTFGSGTRLTVV.

This clonotype was counted between two and nine times. J is TRBJ2-1 and V is TRBV20-1; 9 nucleotides agree with TRBD1. V shed 0 bases and J 13 bases; nucleotides not matched to a gene: 13. The CDR3 contains 15 residues. The germline V gene has CDR1 DFQATT and CDR2 SNEGSKA (reference sequence). For the CDR3, the DNA is TGCAGTGCTAGAGATCGCAAACAGGGGGCCCCCGGACAGTTCTTC. Its translation is CSARDRKQGAPGQFF.

For the CDR3, the DNA is TGTGCCAGCAGTGAAGAGGGGGCGAGCAATCAGCCCCAGCATTTT. This gives the protein CASSEEGASNQPQHF. The J gene is TRBJ1-5, the V gene TRBV2; 7 nucleotides match TRBD1. Germline V CDR1 and CDR2: SNHLY, FYNNEI. This CDR3 contains 15 residues. V shed 1 base, J shed 1 base, and the junction held 1 base outside the gene matches.

The sample holds many counts of this clonotype. CDR3 amino acids: CASSLSATSTDTQYF. CDR3 sequence (DNA): TGTGCCAGCAGCTTAAGCGCGACTAGCACAGATACGCAGTATTTT. The V and J genes are TRBV7-2 and TRBJ2-3; D is uncertain. The CDR3 is made up of 15 amino acids. Germline V CDR1 and CDR2: SGHTA, FQGNSA. V dropped 2 bases and J dropped 0 bases, with 9 bases sitting between them.

The CDR3 nucleotides are TGTGCCAGCAACTTACTAGCGGGAGCAGATACGCAGTATTTT. This sequence encodes CASNLLAGADTQYF. The genes are TRBV6-2 or TRBV6-3 and TRBJ2-3, with TRBD2 matching 11 bases. V was pared by 7 bases and J by 4 bases, with 4 bases of the junction left unmatched. CDR1 and CDR2 from the germline V gene are MNHEY and SVGEGT. This CDR3 region has 14 residues.

This clonotype was seen repeatedly, ten times or more. This chain joins TRBV19 and TRBJ1-1; unclear D gene. CDR3 length equals 14 residues. V was clipped by 3 bases and J by 2 bases, with 10 bases between them. Germline values: CDR1 LNHDA, CDR2 SQIVND (reference sequence). Here the CDR3 DNA reads TGTGCCAGTAGTATTCGGGGAGGTAACACTGAAGCTTTCTTT. Amino acids: CASSIRGGNTEAFF.

This clonotype was seen at least ten times. The rearrangement uses TRBV5-6 and TRBJ1-2; 8 positions match TRBD1. The CDR3 consists of 14 residues. V lost 3 bases and J lost 4; bases outside the gene matches: 5. Germline V gives CDR1 SGHDT, CDR2 YYEEEE. CDR3 in DNA: TGTGCCAGCAGCTCCCCTGACAGGGGCTATGGCTACACCTTC. It specifies CASSSPDRGYGYTF. The full variable domain, rest sourced from reference TRBV5-6 and TRBJ1-2, is DAGVTQSPTHLIKTRGQQVTLRCSPKSGHDTVSWYQQALGQGPQFIFQYYEEEERQRGNFPDRFSGHQFPNYSSELNVNALLLGDSALYLCASSSPDRGYGYTFGSGTRLTVV.

In this sample, this clonotype turned up many times. The chain recombines TRBV20-1 with TRBJ2-7, with D hard to call. V shed 0 bases and J shed 6 bases, with 18 bases lying between them. This CDR3 is built from 15 residues. Germline CDR1 is DFQATT and CDR2 is SNEGSKA (reference sequence). CDR3 sequence reads: CSARDQPTDSREQYF. As DNA, the CDR3 is TGCAGTGCTAGAGATCAACCGACTGACTCCCGCGAGCAGTACTTC.

This clonotype was observed at least ten times. The chain couples TRBV10-3 to TRBJ2-7, with D perhaps assigned TRBD1 or TRBD2 (6 bases each). There are 14 residues in the CDR3. The ends were cut back, 4 bases at V and 0 bases at J, with 10 bases in the middle. In germline, CDR1 is ENHRY, CDR2 SYGVKD. In DNA form, the CDR3 reads TGTGCCATCAGTGGTGGGGGGCTCTCCTACGAGCAGTACTTC. It yields the protein CAISGGGLSYEQYF.

This clonotype was seen a handful of times. With a much larger clone just one base away, this may be a read error. The chain combines TRBV20-1 with TRBJ2-1; 10 positions match TRBD2. CDR3 length equals 17 residues. Germline CDR1 DFQATT, CDR2 SNEGSKA (reference sequence). Here the CDR3 reads CCAREPFSGGPSREQFF. The CDR3 DNA reads TGCTGTGCTAGAGAGCCCTTTAGCGGGGGGCCTTCTCGTGAGCAGTTCTTC.

This chain connects TRBV7-9 to TRBJ2-5; possibly TRBD1 or TRBD2 for D (5 bases each). In germline, CDR1 is SEHNR, CDR2 FQNEAQ (reference sequence). The CDR3 spans 16 residues. The V and J ends lost 8 bases and 6 bases respectively, with 25 bases between them. The CDR3 protein is CASRHHGRDLVQTQYF. CDR3 nucleotide sequence: TGTGCCAGCCGACACCATGGCAGGGACCTTGTGCAGACCCAGTACTTC.